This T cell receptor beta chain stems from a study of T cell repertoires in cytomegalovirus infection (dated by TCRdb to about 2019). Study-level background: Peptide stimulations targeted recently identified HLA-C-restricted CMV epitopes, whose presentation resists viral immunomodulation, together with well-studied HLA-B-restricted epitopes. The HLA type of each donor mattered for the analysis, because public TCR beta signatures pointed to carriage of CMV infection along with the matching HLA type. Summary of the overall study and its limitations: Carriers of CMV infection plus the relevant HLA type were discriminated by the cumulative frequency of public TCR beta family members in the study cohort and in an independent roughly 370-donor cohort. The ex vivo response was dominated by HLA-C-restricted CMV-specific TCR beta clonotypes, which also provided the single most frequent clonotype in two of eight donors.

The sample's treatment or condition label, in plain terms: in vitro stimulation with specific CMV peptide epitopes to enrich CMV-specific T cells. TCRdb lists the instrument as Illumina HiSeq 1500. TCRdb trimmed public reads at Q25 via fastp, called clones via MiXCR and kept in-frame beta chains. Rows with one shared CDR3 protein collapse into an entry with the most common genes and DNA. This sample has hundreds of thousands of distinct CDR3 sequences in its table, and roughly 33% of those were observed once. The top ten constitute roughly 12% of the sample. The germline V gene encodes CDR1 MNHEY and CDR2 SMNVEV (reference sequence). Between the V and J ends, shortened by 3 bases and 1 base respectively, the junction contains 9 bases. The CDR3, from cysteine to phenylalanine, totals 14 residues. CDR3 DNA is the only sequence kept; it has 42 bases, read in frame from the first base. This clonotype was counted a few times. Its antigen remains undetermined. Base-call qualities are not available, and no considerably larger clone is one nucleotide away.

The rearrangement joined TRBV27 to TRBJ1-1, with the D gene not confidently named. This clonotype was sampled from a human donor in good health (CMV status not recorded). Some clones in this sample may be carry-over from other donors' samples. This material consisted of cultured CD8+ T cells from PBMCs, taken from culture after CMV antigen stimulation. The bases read TGTGCCAGCAGTTTTCGGTCCTGGAACACTGAAGCTTTCTTT. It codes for CASSFRSWNTEAFF.